Shown below are 20 T cell receptor beta chains from a single sample sequenced in a study of monozygotic twins with inflammatory bowel disease. TCRdb re-called the 5' RACE reads and catalogs CDR3 proteins one per entry, DNA excluded. This table holds about 450,000 distinct CDR3 sequences. The source material was blood. These receptors were collected from a human donor with ulcerative colitis or Crohn's disease, or a healthy co-twin of an affected twin (not recorded which).

The chain carries TRBV12-3 or TRBV12-4 and TRBJ1-1. This CDR3 contains 11 residues. CDR3: CASSSGSEAFF.

The V and J genes are TRBV5-1 and TRBJ1-1. Germline CDR1 and CDR2: SGHRS and YFSETQ. The CDR3 length is 14 residues. This CDR3 reads CASSWTGLNTEAFF.

The rearrangement uses TRBV27 and TRBJ1-1. CDR1 is MNHEY, CDR2 SMNVEV, per germline (reference sequence). This CDR3 contains 12 residues. The CDR3 sequence is CASSPQHGEAFF.

The rearrangement uses TRBV4-3 and TRBJ2-3; TCRdb selects TRBD2, and the lack of DNA leaves this call unchecked. Germline V gene data show CDR1 as LGHNA and CDR2 as YSLEER. This CDR3 has 16 amino acids. CDR3: CASSQELAGATDTQYF.

The chain couples TRBV16 to TRBJ1-2. CDR3 size: 15 residues. Germline assignment: CDR1 KGHSY and CDR2 FQNENV. The CDR3 spells CASSQSRQTNYGYTF.

The chain uses TRBV7-9 and TRBJ2-3; TCRdb gives TRBD1 as the D gene, but with no DNA this cannot be confirmed. The CDR3 extends over 17 amino acids. CDR1 is SEHNR and CDR2 is FQNEAQ in the germline V gene (reference sequence). Here the CDR3 reads CASSLAWTGRSTDTQYF.

This chain's CDR3 is CASSDPSLSVSTDTQYF. The chain is built from TRBV9 and TRBJ2-3; without DNA, the TCRdb call of TRBD2 cannot be checked. The CDR3 consists of 17 residues. Germline V gives CDR1 SGDLS, CDR2 YYNGEE.

The genes are TRBV7-3 and TRBJ2-1; TCRdb calls TRBD1, which cannot be checked without DNA. CDR3 length: 13 residues. CDR1 SGHTA and CDR2 FQGTGA come from the germline V gene. CDR3 protein: CASSWRDANEQFF.

The chain links TRBV27 to TRBJ1-1. Germline V gene data show CDR1 as MNHEY and CDR2 as SMNVEV (reference sequence). The CDR3 has 19 residues. The CDR3 sequence is CASSLSLVRSGASNTEAFF.

The chain couples TRBV12-3 or TRBV12-4 to TRBJ1-5; TCRdb names TRBD1, which stays unverified in the absence of DNA. The CDR3 has 14 amino acids. The CDR3 sequence: CASSLQGGNQPQHF.

This chain connects TRBV20-1 to TRBJ1-4; TCRdb's D call, TRBD1, is unchecked because there is no DNA. The CDR3 spans 13 residues. CDR1 is DFQATT, CDR2 SNEGSKA, per germline (reference sequence). The CDR3 sequence: CSAAGQGGVKLFF.

The rearrangement joins TRBV28 to TRBJ2-3. The germline CDR1 and CDR2 sequences are MDHEN and SYDVKM. The CDR3 runs 16 residues. The CDR3 region is CASSLPRETRTDTQYF.

The chain has TRBV5-6 and TRBJ2-1; the D gene TCRdb calls, TRBD2, cannot be checked with no DNA. Germline lookup yields CDR1 SGHDT and CDR2 YYEEEE. This CDR3 is 16 amino acids long. The CDR3 sequence is CASSPYSGLSYNEQFF.

The chain has TRBV5-1 and TRBJ1-1; TCRdb reports TRBD1, a call that lacks DNA to check it against. The CDR3 covers 15 residues. The germline CDR1 and CDR2 sequences are SGHRS and YFSETQ. CDR3 amino acids: CASSLAGAGGSEAFF.

V is TRBV18 and J is TRBJ2-1; TCRdb picks TRBD1, but there is no DNA to check that call. The CDR3 has 17 residues. Germline V gene lookup returns CDR1 KGHSH and CDR2 LQKENI. The CDR3 protein is CASSPLTGVQSYNEQFF.

The chain recombines TRBV28 with TRBJ2-6; TCRdb indicates TRBD2, and absent DNA this call remains unverified. Germline values: CDR1 MDHEN, CDR2 SYDVKM. CDR3 size: 16 residues. The CDR3 sequence: CASSPPVVSGANVLTF.

The chain is built from TRBV20-1 and TRBJ2-7; the D gene TCRdb calls, TRBD2, cannot be checked with no DNA. This CDR3 contains 16 residues. Germline V gene data show CDR1 as DFQATT and CDR2 as SNEGSKA (reference sequence). The CDR3 loop reads CSAKDGKAGGVYEQYF.

The chain carries TRBV4-1 and TRBJ2-2; TCRdb reports TRBD1, a call that lacks DNA to check it against. This CDR3 has 16 amino acids. In germline, CDR1 is MGHRA, CDR2 YSYEKL. The CDR3 loop is CASSPLRDRNTGELFF.

J is TRBJ1-2 and V is TRBV15; TCRdb designates TRBD1, a call that cannot be tested without DNA. This CDR3 region has 13 residues. Germline CDR1 reads LNHNV; CDR2 reads YYDKDF (reference sequence). CDR3: CATSRVTGDGYTF.

V usage is TRBV29-1 and J usage is TRBJ2-3; TCRdb proposes TRBD1, but this gene call is untestable without DNA. Germline CDR1 and CDR2: SQVTM and ANQGSEA. The CDR3 loop spans 17 amino acids. The CDR3 spells CSVEEGTGGKSTDTQYF.